Given below is one T cell receptor (beta chain) in context. Its cognate antigen has yet to be identified. Nothing much larger sits one base from this clone, and base qualities are not available. This entry belongs to a study of blood T cell repertoires in COVID-19 (dated by TCRdb to the early 2020s). As for the study more broadly: Samples from collaborators originated in the United States, Italy and Spain and spanned both the acute and convalescent phases of COVID-19. The material from the prospective study consisted of cDNA or gDNA derived from T cells, B-cell-depleted T cells, or PBMCs. The dataset comprised deeply sampled blood TCRbeta repertoires from subjects exposed to, actively infected with, or recovered from COVID-19. The repertoires were made available in a free public database intended to serve as a resource for research on the immune response to SARS-CoV-2. The samples were drawn from the first 160 participants of the ongoing ImmuneRACE study and from 950 to 1,500 subjects provided by 6 global collaborators. A de-identified subject ID, COVID-19 status, age in years and sex were almost always included in the sample metadata. Where HLA class I and class II types were available, the types were taken from metadata supplied by the sample provider, not from assay-based typing. The investigation overall reported the following: Clinical and demographic metadata were provided uncurated, with the amount varying by source and participant.

The immunoSEQ Assay, a bias-controlled multiplex PCR, was used to amplify TCRbeta CDR3 regions from genomic DNA. As for the original processing: The number of nucleated cells in each sample was estimated by amplification of reference gene primers within the assay. Sequence reads were collapsed and filtered to measure the absolute abundance of every unique TCRbeta CDR3 rearrangement. For each sample, productive Simpson clonality was calculated as the square root of Simpson's diversity index across productive rearrangements. Not all clones reach the TCRdb copy of this immuneACCESS table, which keeps in-frame sequences only. Checked studies attribute under half of the gap to unresolved V genes and leave the rest unexplained. V, J and clone size reflect that table, while D and trimming were determined from the DNA. For this sample there are about 140,000 clones; 75% to 90% appear just once. The ten largest clones take up about 4% of the sample.

Between the V and J ends, shortened by 4 bases and 11 bases respectively, the junction contains 26 bases. The germline V gene sets CDR1 to SGHVS and CDR2 to FNYEAQ. The CDR3 goes from the cysteine to the phenylalanine over 16 residues. Only the CDR3 region is kept as DNA, spanning 48 bases read in frame from base 1. The collaborating institutions used their own protocols to collect whole blood in K2EDTA tubes. Collaborator samples were shipped for TCRbeta analysis as frozen whole blood, isolated PBMCs, or DNA extracted from either sample type. This chain is built from TRBV7-6 and TRBJ1-1, and possibly TRBD1, on 6 matching bases. The receptor was derived from a woman older than 75 with acute or convalescent COVID-19. Sequencing used peripheral blood. CDR3 region: CASSSEGGQAPLAAFF. The DNA sequence is TGTGCCAGCAGCTCAGAGGGGGGGCAGGCGCCCTTGGCTGCTTTCTTT.